Sequencing of this T cell receptor (beta chain) was carried out in a study of T cell changes during pregnancy in multiple sclerosis. CDR1 and CDR2 from the germline V gene are SGHRS and YFSETQ. V gave up 4 bases and J gave up 2 bases; unmatched junction bases: 7. This CDR3 comprises 15 residues. Assay: immunoSEQ multiplex PCR; the TCRdb copy retains only in-frame clones and omits some. The sample holds 100,000 or so clones, around 93% seen once. The sequences come from peripheral blood, collected after pregnancy. This TCR derives from a female donor with multiple sclerosis, enrolled in a pregnancy study. The V call is TRBV5-1, the J call TRBJ1-1, with 8 bases fitting TRBD1. CDR3 sequence (DNA): TGCGCCAGCAGCGCCGGGGACAGGACCAACACTGAAGCTTTCTTT. This sequence encodes CASSAGDRTNTEAFF. The full variable domain, with the rest looked up from reference TRBV5-1 and TRBJ1-1, is KAGVTQTPRYLIKTRGQQVTLSCSPISGHRSVSWYQQTPGQGLQFLFEYFSETQRNKGNFPGRFSGRQFSNSRSEMNVSTLELGDSALYLCASSAGDRTNTEAFFGQGTRLTVV.